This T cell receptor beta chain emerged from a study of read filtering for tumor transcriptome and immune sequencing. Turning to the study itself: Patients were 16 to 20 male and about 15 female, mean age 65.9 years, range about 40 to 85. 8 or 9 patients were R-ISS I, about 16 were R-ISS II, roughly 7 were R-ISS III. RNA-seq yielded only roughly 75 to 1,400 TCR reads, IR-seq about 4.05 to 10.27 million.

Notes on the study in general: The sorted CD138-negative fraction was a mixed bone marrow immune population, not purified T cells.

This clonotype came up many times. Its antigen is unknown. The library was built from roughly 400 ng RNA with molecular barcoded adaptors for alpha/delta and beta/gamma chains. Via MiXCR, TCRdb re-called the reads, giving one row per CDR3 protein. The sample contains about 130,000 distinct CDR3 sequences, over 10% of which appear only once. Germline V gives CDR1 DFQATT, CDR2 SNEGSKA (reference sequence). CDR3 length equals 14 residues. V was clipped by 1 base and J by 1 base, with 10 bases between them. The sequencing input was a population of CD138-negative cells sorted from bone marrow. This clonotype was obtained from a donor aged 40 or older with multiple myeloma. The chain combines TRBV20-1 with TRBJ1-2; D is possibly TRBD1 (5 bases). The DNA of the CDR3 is TGCAGTGCTAGAGGGGGCAGCCGTAACTATGGCTACACCTTC. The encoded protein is CSARGGSRNYGYTF.